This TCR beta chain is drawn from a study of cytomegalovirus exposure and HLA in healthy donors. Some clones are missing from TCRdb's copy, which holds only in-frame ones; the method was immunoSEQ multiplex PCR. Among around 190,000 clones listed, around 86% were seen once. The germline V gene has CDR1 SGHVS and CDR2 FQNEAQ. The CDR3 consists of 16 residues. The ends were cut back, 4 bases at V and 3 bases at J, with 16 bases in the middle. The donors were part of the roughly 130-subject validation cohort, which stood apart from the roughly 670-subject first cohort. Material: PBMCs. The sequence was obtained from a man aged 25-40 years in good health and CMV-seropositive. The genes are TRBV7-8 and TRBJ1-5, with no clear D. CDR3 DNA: TGTGCCAGCAGCTCACTGACAAGACGGGCCAATCAGCCCCAGCATTTT. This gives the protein CASSSLTRRANQPQHF. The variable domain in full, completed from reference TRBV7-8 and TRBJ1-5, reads GAGVSQSPRYKVAKRGQDVALRCDPISGHVSLFWYQQALGQGPEFLTYFQNEAQLDKSGLPSDRFFAERPEGSVSTLKIQRTQQEDSAVYLCASSSLTRRANQPQHFGDGTRLSIL.